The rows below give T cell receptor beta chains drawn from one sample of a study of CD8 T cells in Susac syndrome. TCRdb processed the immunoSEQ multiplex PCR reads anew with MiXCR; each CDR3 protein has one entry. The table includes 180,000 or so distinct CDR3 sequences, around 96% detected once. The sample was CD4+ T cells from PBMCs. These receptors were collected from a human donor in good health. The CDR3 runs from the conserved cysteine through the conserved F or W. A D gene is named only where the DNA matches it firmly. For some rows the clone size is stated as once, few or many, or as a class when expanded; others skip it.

CASHGQGGSPLHF,TGTGCCAGCCACGGACAGGGCGGCTCACCCCTCCACTTT,-,TRBJ1-6,TRBV2,TRBD1
CSDKTTSEAFF,TGCAGCGACAAAACAACCAGTGAAGCTTTCTTT,-,TRBJ1-1,TRBV29-1,-
CASSPGQGYQETQYF,TGTGCCAGCTCACCCGGACAGGGATACCAAGAGACCCAGTACTTC,-,TRBJ2-5,TRBV18,TRBD1
CSAWGSNTEAFF,TGCAGCGCATGGGGGTCGAACACTGAAGCTTTCTTT,-,TRBJ1-1,TRBV29-1,-
CSSGRKLSYNEQFF,TGCAGCTCCGGACGTAAACTCTCCTACAATGAGCAGTTCTTC,-,TRBJ2-1,TRBV29-1,-
CASSVDGSYNEQFF,TGTGCCAGCAGCGTAGATGGGTCCTACAATGAGCAGTTCTTC,-,TRBJ2-1,TRBV9,-
CASSVVSRQFF,TGTGCCAGCAGTGTGGTCTCTCGGCAGTTCTTC,-,TRBJ2-1,TRBV2,-
CASRSRGGTYEQYF,TGTGCCAGCAGATCCCGGGGGGGGACTTACGAGCAGTACTTC,-,TRBJ2-7,TRBV27,TRBD2
CASSETGPGANVLTF,TGCGCCAGCAGCGAGACAGGTCCTGGGGCCAACGTCCTGACTTTC,-,TRBJ2-6,TRBV5-1,-
CASSYAPNTEAFF,TGTGCCAGCAGCTACGCTCCGAACACTGAGGCTTTCTTT,-,TRBJ1-1,TRBV7-9,-
CASRLATKLDTQYF,TGTGCCAGCAGACTAGCGACGAAACTCGATACGCAGTATTTT,-,TRBJ2-3,TRBV12-3/TRBV12-4,TRBD2
CASSQGQGYNQPQHF,TGTGCCAGCAGCCAAGGGCAGGGTTACAATCAGCCCCAGCATTTT,-,TRBJ1-5,TRBV4-2,-
CASSLTLTSGGLTDTQYF,TGTGCCAGCAGCTTAACGCTGACTAGCGGGGGTCTCACAGATACGCAGTATTTT,-,TRBJ2-3,TRBV7-3,TRBD2
CASSQIGQGGSYNEQFF,TGTGCCAGCAGCCAAATCGGGCAGGGGGGCTCCTACAATGAGCAGTTCTTC,-,TRBJ2-1,TRBV14,-
CAISDGLAGGNEQFF,TGTGCCATCAGTGACGGACTAGCGGGGGGAAATGAGCAGTTCTTC,-,TRBJ2-1,TRBV10-3,TRBD2
CASRAGGGRDTEAFF,TGTGCCAGTAGGGCCGGTGGGGGTCGGGACACTGAAGCTTTCTTT,-,TRBJ1-1,TRBV19,-
CASSQDPALQYF,TGTGCCAGCAGCCAAGATCCCGCTCTGCAGTATTTT,-,TRBJ2-3,TRBV3-1,-
CASRGRGQPQHF,TGTGCCAGCAGGGGCAGGGGACAGCCCCAGCATTTT,-,TRBJ1-5,TRBV2,-
CASSARGTDSYEQYF,TGTGCCAGCAGCGCTCGGGGGACGGATTCCTACGAGCAGTACTTC,-,TRBJ2-7,TRBV21-1,-
CASSPGAQGGQPQHF,TGTGCCAGCAGCCCAGGGGCGCAAGGGGGTCAGCCCCAGCATTTT,-,TRBJ1-5,TRBV3-1,-
CSARAAGQGYEQYF,TGCAGTGCTAGGGCCGCGGGACAGGGGTACGAGCAGTACTTC,-,TRBJ2-7,TRBV20-1,TRBD1
CSVPTGTDTQYF,TGCAGCGTACCCACGGGGACAGATACGCAGTATTTT,-,TRBJ2-3,TRBV29-1,-
CASSVLTGGASGELFF,TGTGCCAGCAGCGTACTAACAGGGGGAGCGTCCGGGGAGCTGTTTTTT,-,TRBJ2-2,TRBV11-2,TRBD1
CSASRGQVHEQYF,TGCAGTGCTAGTAGGGGACAGGTCCACGAGCAGTACTTC,-,TRBJ2-7,TRBV20-1,TRBD1
CAWSEQGAPRSPLHF,TGTGCCTGGAGTGAACAGGGGGCGCCGAGGTCACCCCTCCACTTT,-,TRBJ1-6,TRBV30,TRBD1
CATIGRGGGGESYNEQFF,TGTGCCACCATCGGGAGAGGTGGCGGGGGGGAATCCTACAATGAGCAGTTCTTC,-,TRBJ2-1,TRBV15,TRBD2
CASSPAQLYNEQFF,TGTGCCAGCTCACCGGCGCAGCTATACAATGAGCAGTTCTTC,once,TRBJ2-1,TRBV18,-
CASSPGQAELYEQFF,TGTGCCAGCTCACCTGGACAGGCGGAATTATATGAGCAGTTCTTC,-,TRBJ2-1,TRBV18,TRBD1
CSALEGGDQPQHF,TGCAGCGCCCTTGAGGGGGGCGATCAGCCCCAGCATTTT,-,TRBJ1-5,TRBV29-1,-
CASSGGTGAHEQYF,TGCGCCAGCAGCGGCGGGACAGGTGCACACGAGCAGTACTTC,-,TRBJ2-7,TRBV5-1,TRBD1
CASSLRGTAGTDTQYF,TGTGCCAGCAGTTTACGGGGGACGGCGGGCACAGATACGCAGTATTTT,-,TRBJ2-3,TRBV27,-
CSVSGGQSSYNEQFF,TGCAGCGTAAGCGGGGGGCAGAGCTCCTACAATGAGCAGTTCTTC,once,TRBJ2-1,TRBV29-1,TRBD2
CSASASANYYEQYF,TGCAGTGCTAGTGCCTCTGCGAATTACTACGAGCAGTACTTC,-,TRBJ2-7,TRBV20-1,-
CAWSVFAGGLGDTQYF,TGTGCCTGGAGTGTTTTTGCGGGGGGCCTGGGAGATACGCAGTATTTT,-,TRBJ2-3,TRBV30,TRBD2
CASSLLPTGSYEQYF,TGTGCCAGCAGTTTATTGCCGACAGGCTCCTACGAGCAGTACTTC,-,TRBJ2-7,TRBV27,-
CATSMTGNSPLHF,TGTGCCACCAGTATGACAGGGAATTCACCCCTCCACTTT,-,TRBJ1-6,TRBV24-1,TRBD1
CASSQSGRGPYEQYF,TGCGCCAGCAGTCAATCGGGCAGGGGGCCCTACGAGCAGTACTTC,-,TRBJ2-7,TRBV23-1,TRBD1
CSVTTSLNQPQHF,TGCAGCGTTACGACAAGTCTCAATCAGCCCCAGCATTTT,-,TRBJ1-5,TRBV29-1,-
CASSGQGGITEAFF,TGTGCCAGCAGCGGACAGGGAGGGATCACTGAAGCTTTCTTT,-,TRBJ1-1,TRBV12-3/TRBV12-4,TRBD1
CASSQEDINYGYTF,TGTGCCAGCAGCCAAGAGGACATCAACTATGGCTACACCTTC,-,TRBJ1-2,TRBV3-1,-
CASSPQQGNYEQYF,TGTGCCAGCAGCCCCCAACAGGGCAACTACGAGCAGTACTTC,-,TRBJ2-7,TRBV9,-
CASSVVNGLEETQYF,TGTGCCAGCAGCGTAGTGAACGGGTTGGAAGAGACCCAGTACTTC,-,TRBJ2-5,TRBV9,-
CASSQGGPGGDYGYTF,TGTGCCAGCAGCCAAGGGGGTCCAGGGGGCGACTATGGCTACACCTTC,-,TRBJ1-2,TRBV3-1,TRBD1
CASSVGAGNQETQYF,TGTGCCAGCAGCGTAGGGGCGGGGAACCAAGAGACCCAGTACTTC,-,TRBJ2-5,TRBV9,-